This record looks at one T cell receptor beta chain sequence and its context. Authors' methods: Using reference gene primer amplification, nucleated cell counts were estimated. Only in-frame clones appear in the TCRdb table, and some are missing; sequencing was by immunoSEQ multiplex PCR. Clone size and the V and J calls come from that table; the DNA yielded D and trimming. Of approximately 230,000 clones listed, around 89% are singletons. This entry is derived from a study of blood T cell repertoires in COVID-19. Whole-study context: Samples taken during acute and convalescent COVID-19 were collected in the United States, Italy and Spain.

CDR1 and CDR2 from the germline V gene are MDHEN and SYDVKM. This CDR3 region has 12 residues. The V end was cut by 2 bases, the J end by 7 bases, with 6 bases between. Participants were aged roughly 18 to 90 years, lived in under 30 US areas, and enrolled virtually. The rearrangement links TRBV28 to TRBJ1-5; D is unclear. The clonotype was recovered from a young woman who had recovered from COVID-19. Sequencing was carried out using PBMCs or T cells enriched from blood (not recorded which). CDR3 in amino acids: CASSLVEQPQHF. Written as DNA, the CDR3 is TGTGCCAGCAGTTTAGTGGAGCAGCCCCAGCATTTT.